These 8 T cell receptor beta chains were sequenced from one sample in a study of cytomegalovirus exposure and HLA in healthy donors. The PCR made use of 60 Vbeta and 13 Jbeta primers. Profiled with immunoSEQ multiplex PCR; TCRdb holds only in-frame clones, not every one. The sample holds a few hundred thousand clones, just over 70% seen once. The sequenced sample was PBMCs. Source of these receptors: a female donor in good health and CMV-seronegative.

The genes are TRBV7-8 and TRBJ2-5, with D tentatively TRBD2 (5 bases). V dropped 2 bases and J dropped 11 bases, with 21 bases sitting between them. CDR1 and CDR2 from the germline V gene are SGHVS and FQNEAQ. The CDR3 covers 15 residues. The CDR3, as DNA: TGTGCCAGCAGCTTATCCGCGGGTCGACGGGGATGGCAGTACTTC. It specifies CASSLSAGRRGWQYF.

The chain is built from TRBV6-5 and TRBJ1-1; D not resolved. The V end was cut by 6 bases, the J end by 3 bases, with 17 bases between. This CDR3 is 15 amino acids long. In germline, CDR1 is MNHEY, CDR2 SVGAGI. Here the CDR3 reads CASRVWRVKHTEAFF. CDR3 coding DNA: TGTGCCAGCAGGGTGTGGCGGGTTAAGCACACTGAAGCTTTCTTT.

The table lists this clone with a few counts. The chain uses TRBV29-1 and TRBJ2-7, with a possible D match to TRBD2 (5 bases). Per the germline V gene, CDR1 is SQVTM and CDR2 is ANQGSEA. The CDR3 is made up of 11 amino acids. V was shortened by 8 bases and J by 7 bases, with 15 bases between the two germline ends. CDR3 in DNA: TGCAGCCTTCAGGCCCCGGGGGAGCAGTACTTC. This gives the protein CSLQAPGEQYF.

The V call is TRBV5-1, the J call TRBJ2-7; 7 bases agree with TRBD1. Trimming at V came to 5 bases and at J to 1 base, leaving 9 bases not matched to a gene. The CDR3 runs 15 residues. CDR1 is SGHRS and CDR2 is YFSETQ in the germline V gene. The CDR3 DNA sequence: TGCGCCAGCAGACAGACAGGGCCCTCTTCCTACGAGCAGTACTTC. Encoded protein: CASRQTGPSSYEQYF. Variable domain in full (rest from reference TRBV5-1 and TRBJ2-7): KAGVTQTPRYLIKTRGQQVTLSCSPISGHRSVSWYQQTPGQGLQFLFEYFSETQRNKGNFPGRFSGRQFSNSRSEMNVSTLELGDSALYLCASRQTGPSSYEQYFGPGTRLTVT.

The J gene is TRBJ2-1, the V gene TRBV4-1; 7 nucleotides agree with TRBD2. The CDR3 is 18 residues long. V gave up 0 bases and J gave up 4 bases; unmatched junction bases: 12. Germline V gene data show CDR1 as MGHRA and CDR2 as YSYEKL. The CDR3 protein is CASSQDDPPLAPYNEQFF. As DNA, the CDR3 is TGCGCCAGCAGCCAAGATGATCCCCCACTAGCGCCTTACAATGAGCAGTTCTTC.

This chain joins TRBV7-8 and TRBJ2-4; D is perhaps TRBD1 (6 bases). Trimming took 1 base from V and 16 from J, leaving 14 bases between them. Germline V gives CDR1 SGHVS, CDR2 FQNEAQ. This CDR3 is 12 amino acids long. The CDR3: CASSLDRVRFYF. In nucleotides, the CDR3 is TGTGCCAGCAGCTTAGACAGGGTGCGTTTCTACTTC.

The chain has TRBV27 and TRBJ2-1, with 13 nucleotides matching TRBD2. The CDR3 contains 16 residues. Germline V gene sequence: CDR1 MNHEY, CDR2 SMNVEV (reference sequence). Trimming removed 5 bases from V and 8 bases from J; junction bases left unmatched: 9. The CDR3 DNA sequence: TGTGCCAGCAGTAACATCGGGACTAGCGGGATCTATGAGCAGTTCTTC. It encodes CASSNIGTSGIYEQFF.

This clone was seen only once. This chain links TRBV10-1 with TRBJ2-7, with 10 bases that match TRBD2. Germline CDR1 and CDR2: WNHNN and SYGVQD (reference sequence). The CDR3 is 17 amino acids. The V segment lost 2 bases and the J segment 2 bases; nucleotides outside the gene matches: 9. In DNA form, the CDR3 reads TGCGCCAGCAGTGAGGCGGATTTTAGCGGGAGGACCTACGAGCAGTACTTC. Protein product: CASSEADFSGRTYEQYF.